The next 32 T cell receptor beta chains were all read from a single sample in a study of identical twins. MiXCR, applied by TCRdb to the 5' RACE reads, yields one record per CDR3 protein. The top ten clones hold around 0.3% of a sample with 1.5 million to 2 million distinct CDR3 sequences, around a third of them seen once. Sequencing input: cord blood. The receptors here all came from a newborn girl in good health.

The J gene is TRBJ2-5, the V gene TRBV20-1; 7 bases align to TRBD2. This CDR3 is built from 15 residues. The germline CDR1 and CDR2 sequences are DFQATT and SNEGSKA (reference sequence). Germline trimming cut 3 bases from V and 11 bases from J; bases unmatched to any gene: 18. CDR3 in amino acids: CSASLPKTSLNEQYF. The CDR3 bases are TGCAGTGCTAGTCTTCCTAAGACTAGCCTTAATGAGCAGTACTTC.

This clonotype was detected only a few times. The chain uses TRBV28 and TRBJ2-3, with D unresolved. The V and J ends lost 5 bases and 3 bases respectively, with 15 bases between them. The V gene's germline CDR1 is MDHEN and CDR2 SYDVKM. The CDR3 runs to 15 residues. CDR3 DNA: TGTGCCAGCAGTGTAGAATCGCCCGCTACAGATACGCAGTATTTT. Its protein is CASSVESPATDTQYF.

This clonotype was seen repeatedly, ten times or more. This chain joins TRBV6-6 and TRBJ2-5; D gene uncertain. Trimming took 4 bases from V and 5 from J, leaving 17 bases between them. The CDR3 is 15 amino acids. Germline CDR1 is MNHNY and CDR2 is SVGAGI (reference sequence). CDR3 protein: CASSSHFRVGETQYF. The CDR3 DNA follows: TGTGCCAGCAGTTCCCATTTTCGTGTTGGGGAGACCCAGTACTTC.

The chain carries TRBV20-1 and TRBJ2-2, with D possibly matching TRBD2 (6 bases). CDR3 length equals 14 residues. V was cut by 3 bases and J by 2 bases, with 10 bases left in between. In germline, CDR1 is DFQATT, CDR2 SNEGSKA (reference sequence). The CDR3 region is CSASPSVNTGELFF. CDR3 sequence (DNA): TGCAGTGCTAGCCCTAGCGTCAACACCGGGGAGCTGTTTTTT.

The chain couples TRBV4-1 to TRBJ2-1; D might be TRBD2 (7 bases). V lost 8 bases and J lost 0, with 11 bases in between. The CDR3 is 14 amino acids. Germline V CDR1 and CDR2: MGHRA, YSYEKL. The CDR3 reads CASGGGPSYNEQFF. DNA for the CDR3: TGCGCCAGCGGCGGGGGCCCCTCCTACAATGAGCAGTTCTTC.

The chain carries TRBV6-5 and TRBJ1-1; maybe TRBD1 (5 bases). V lost 3 bases and J lost 11, with 16 bases in between. The germline CDR1 and CDR2 sequences are MNHEY and SVGAGI. This CDR3 spans 13 amino acids. CDR3 amino acids: CASSYEGSQEAFF. CDR3 coding DNA: TGTGCCAGCAGTTATGAGGGGAGTCAAGAGGCTTTCTTT.

This clonotype has just a few counts. The chain combines TRBV7-2 with TRBJ2-1; 9 positions agree with TRBD2. V shed 1 base, J shed 0 bases, and the junction held 4 bases outside the gene matches. The length of the CDR3 is 17 residues. Germline V gene sequence: CDR1 SGHTA, CDR2 FQGNSA. The CDR3 loop is CASSLVGRGGSYNEQFF. CDR3 nucleotide sequence: TGTGCCAGCAGCTTAGTCGGGCGGGGGGGCTCCTACAATGAGCAGTTCTTC.

This clonotype has a count of ten or more. V is TRBV7-9 and J is TRBJ2-1; D not resolved. This CDR3 is built from 15 residues. The V gene lost 3 bases and the J gene lost 4 bases, with 13 bases spanning the gap. Germline values: CDR1 SEHNR, CDR2 FQNEAQ (reference sequence). CDR3 residues: CASSFTSHMYNEQFF. CDR3 bases: TGTGCCAGCAGCTTTACCAGTCACATGTACAATGAGCAGTTCTTC.

The chain has TRBV2 and TRBJ2-7, with 7 bases aligning to TRBD1. This CDR3 has 13 residues. With V trimmed by 7 bases and J by 2 bases, 5 bases remained unmatched. CDR1 is SNHLY and CDR2 is FYNNEI in the germline V gene. The CDR3 coding sequence is TGTGCCAGCACCAGACAGGGCGCCTACGAGCAGTACTTC. This translates into CASTRQGAYEQYF.

This sequence joins TRBV6-2 or TRBV6-3 and TRBJ2-7; TRBD2 agrees at 12 bases. Trimming removed 6 bases from V and 7 bases from J; junction bases left unmatched: 13. Germline V gives CDR1 MNHEY, CDR2 SVGEGT. CDR3 length: 16 residues. CDR3 residues: CASSRILAGGGNEQYF. The CDR3, as DNA: TGTGCCAGCAGCCGTATACTAGCGGGAGGTGGAAATGAGCAGTACTTC.

The rearrangement joins TRBV21-1 to TRBJ2-7; the table assigns TRBD1, which was not confirmed against the DNA. TRBV21-1 is shown as a pseudogene. The CDR3 has 14 residues. In DNA, the CDR3 is TGTGCCAGCAGCAAATCCGCCGGGGGCTACGTGCAGTACTTC. This codes for CASSKSAGGYVQYF.

V gene TRBV3-1 combines with J gene TRBJ2-1; D gene ambiguous. Trimming pared 1 base from V and 0 bases from J, leaving 13 bases between. The CDR3 runs to 17 residues. Per germline, CDR1 LGHDT and CDR2 YNNKEL (reference sequence). CDR3 in DNA: TGTGCCAGCAGCCAAGGGAAGGGCCCTATCTCCTACAATGAGCAGTTCTTC. Amino acids: CASSQGKGPISYNEQFF.

This clonotype has only a few counts. The chain employs TRBV4-2 and TRBJ2-1; 11 bases are shared with TRBD2. The CDR3 is 14 amino acids. With 5 bases clipped from V and 6 bases from J, the junction kept 3 bases outside the gene matches. The germline V gene has CDR1 LGHNA and CDR2 YNFKEQ. The CDR3 bases are TGTGCCAGCAGCAAAGGGACTAGCGGCAATGAGCAGTTCTTC. Residues: CASSKGTSGNEQFF.

This clonotype has only one observation. This sequence joins TRBV20-1 and TRBJ1-5; 7 bases are shared with TRBD1. This CDR3 comprises 15 residues. Germline V lookup: CDR1 DFQATT, CDR2 SNEGSKA (reference sequence). Losses at the gene ends were 0 bases for V and 1 base for J; bases not matched to a gene: 3. As DNA, the CDR3 is TGCAGTGCTAGAGAACAGGGGCGCAGCAATCAGCCCCAGCATTTT. This translates into CSAREQGRSNQPQHF.

The sample holds a few counts of this clonotype. This chain uses TRBV29-1 with TRBJ2-1, with 9 bases lining up with TRBD2. The closer fit of TRBJ2-7 to the DNA end suggests the J call may be wrong. From germline, CDR1 is SQVTM and CDR2 ANQGSEA. The CDR3 length is 15 residues. CDR3: CSVSPTSGVYNEQYF. Here the CDR3 DNA reads TGCAGCGTCTCGCCGACTAGCGGCGTCTACAATGAGCAGTACTTC.

The table lists this clonotype with a few counts. J is TRBJ2-1 and V is TRBV29-1; the match to TRBD1 covers 8 bases. Germline V gives CDR1 SQVTM, CDR2 ANQGSEA. V shed 7 bases, J shed 4 bases, and the junction held 9 bases outside the gene matches. CDR3 length: 14 amino acids. The CDR3 is CSGLSDRAYNEQFF. CDR3 bases: TGCAGCGGACTATCGGACAGGGCATACAATGAGCAGTTCTTC.

The chain uses TRBV28 and TRBJ2-5; D might be TRBD2 (5 bases). V was cut by 4 bases and J by 11 bases, with 11 bases left in between. CDR1 MDHEN and CDR2 SYDVKM come from the germline V gene. This CDR3 comprises 11 residues. The CDR3 DNA sequence: TGTGCCAGCAGTTCCTCACGAGGGCAGTACTTC. Residues: CASSSSRGQYF.

This clonotype was seen many times. The chain links TRBV4-2 to TRBJ2-5; possible D gene TRBD1, 5 bases. The CDR3 runs 17 residues. CDR1 is LGHNA, CDR2 YNFKEQ, per germline. V lost 0 bases, J lost 2 bases, and 16 bases lay in between. Here the CDR3 reads CASSQEGLGAGQETQYF. The DNA of the CDR3 is TGTGCCAGCAGCCAAGAAGGTTTAGGGGCCGGTCAAGAGACCCAGTACTTC.

The sample holds many counts of this clonotype. The V call is TRBV10-3, the J call TRBJ1-2; 9 nucleotides align to TRBD1. The CDR3 runs 17 residues. Trimming cost V 6 bases and J 6 bases; bases outside gene matches: 17. CDR1 ENHRY and CDR2 SYGVKD come from the germline V gene. Written as DNA, the CDR3 is TGTGCCATCAGAGACGGGACAGGGAATGTTGCCCAGAATGGCTACACCTTC. Encoded protein: CAIRDGTGNVAQNGYTF.

This clonotype has more than one count but fewer than ten. The chain employs TRBV3-1 and TRBJ2-3; 8 nucleotides match TRBD1. This CDR3 spans 15 amino acids. Trimming took 5 bases from V and 0 from J; bases not matched to a gene: 4. Germline V lookup: CDR1 LGHDT, CDR2 YNNKEL (reference sequence). In DNA form, the CDR3 reads TGTGCCAGCAGCGCCCGACAGGGGAGCACAGATACGCAGTATTTT. This translates into CASSARQGSTDTQYF.

The J gene is TRBJ2-7, the V gene TRBV27, with D possibly TRBD1 on 7 matching bases. Germline CDR1 and CDR2: MNHEY and SMNVEV (reference sequence). Trimming removed 2 bases from V and 3 bases from J, with 26 bases in between. CDR3 size: 19 residues. The DNA for the CDR3 is TGTGCCAGCAGTTTAATTCGGGCAGGGGGAGGTAGTAGAAACTACGAGCAGTACTTC. Translating it yields CASSLIRAGGGSRNYEQYF.

Remarks on this clonotype: Sequence at one end of the junction differs from germline and may be a read error. The chain couples TRBV7-2 to TRBJ2-5; possible D gene TRBD2, 5 bases. The DNA end is more similar to TRBJ2-7, so the J call may be wrong. Germline lookup yields CDR1 SGHTA and CDR2 FQGNSA. This CDR3 spans 20 amino acids. CDR3: CASSLADGVERRLDTYEQYF. CDR3 nucleotides: TGTGCCAGCAGCCTAGCTGATGGGGTGGAAAGACGCCTTGACACTTACGAGCAGTACTTC.

The chain couples TRBV5-1 to TRBJ2-5, with TRBD2 matching over 14 bases. The junction had 5 bases not matched to a gene; V was cut back by 2 bases and J by 2 bases. This CDR3 has 17 amino acids. From germline, CDR1 is SGHRS and CDR2 YFSETQ. CDR3 nucleotide sequence: TGCGCCAGCAGCTTCGGGACTAGCGGGAGATGGCAAGAGACCCAGTACTTC. It codes for CASSFGTSGRWQETQYF. The full variable domain, rest sourced from reference TRBV5-1 and TRBJ2-5, is KAGVTQTPRYLIKTRGQQVTLSCSPISGHRSVSWYQQTPGQGLQFLFEYFSETQRNKGNFPGRFSGRQFSNSRSEMNVSTLELGDSALYLCASSFGTSGRWQETQYFGPGTRLLVL.

This clonotype was counted between two and nine times. This chain uses TRBV3-1 with TRBJ2-2; 9 nucleotides align to TRBD2. CDR3 size: 15 residues. The junction had 2 bases not matched to a gene; V was cut back by 3 bases and J by 3 bases. Germline V gene sequence: CDR1 LGHDT, CDR2 YNNKEL (reference sequence). CDR3 loop: CASSQTSGYTGELFF. DNA for the CDR3: TGTGCCAGCAGCCAGACTAGCGGCTACACCGGGGAGCTGTTTTTT.

This sequence joins TRBV20-1 and TRBJ2-6; 8 bases agree with TRBD1. The CDR3 is 19 residues long. After removal of 0 bases from V and 4 bases from J, the junction contained 14 bases not matched to a gene. CDR1 and CDR2 from the germline V gene are DFQATT and SNEGSKA (reference sequence). The CDR3 nucleotides are TGCAGTGCTAGAGATCATTTCGGACAGGGATTTTCCGGGGCCAACGTCCTGACTTTC. Translation gives CSARDHFGQGFSGANVLTF.

V and J are TRBV13 and TRBJ2-2; 9 bases map to TRBD2. V shed 5 bases and J 0 bases; nucleotides not matched to a gene: 4. The CDR3 extends over 16 amino acids. The germline V gene encodes CDR1 PRHDT and CDR2 FYEKMQ (reference sequence). CDR3 in DNA: TGTGCCAGCAGCCTTAGCGGGAGCCCGAACACCGGGGAGCTGTTTTTT. Protein sequence: CASSLSGSPNTGELFF.

This clonotype was detected only a few times. CDR3 amino acids: CASSAGRSTQYF. The CDR3 nucleotides read TGTGCCAGCAGTGCCGGACGGTCAACGCAGTATTTT. The rearrangement uses TRBV6-1 and TRBJ2-3; D unresolved. The CDR3 runs to 12 residues. Germline-derived CDR1 and CDR2 are MNHNS and SASEGT. Trimming stripped 4 bases from V and 9 bases from J, with 11 bases between.

This clonotype came up a few times. The rearrangement uses TRBV5-1 and TRBJ2-5, with TRBD2 as a possible D gene (6 bases). The CDR3 is 15 amino acids. The V gene lost 5 bases and the J gene lost 2 bases, with 16 bases spanning the gap. Germline-derived CDR1 and CDR2 are SGHRS and YFSETQ. The CDR3 DNA reads as TGCGCCAGCAGGGTCTCTAGCGTCAAGCAAGAGACCCAGTACTTC. It translates to CASRVSSVKQETQYF.

V and J are TRBV6-1 and TRBJ2-1; D not certain. CDR3 length equals 11 residues. Trimming shortened V by 8 bases and J by 7 bases, and 9 bases separated the two germline ends. The germline V gene encodes CDR1 MNHNS and CDR2 SASEGT. The CDR3 is CASAQRNEQFF. CDR3 nucleotide sequence: TGTGCCAGCGCTCAAAGGAATGAGCAGTTCTTC.

Comment on this clonotype: A single base separates this from a much larger clone, so it may be a read error. Written as DNA, the CDR3 is TGCAGTACTAACAAGGTCTCCACGAAGCGGGAGGCCTACGAGCAGTACTTC. It specifies CSTNKVSTKREAYEQYF. The chain uses TRBV20-1 and TRBJ2-7; 9 bases are a match to TRBD2. CDR1 and CDR2 from the germline V gene are DFQATT and SNEGSKA (reference sequence). Germline trimming cut 8 bases from V and 2 bases from J; bases unmatched to any gene: 19. This CDR3 is built from 17 residues.

The V and J genes are TRBV4-1 and TRBJ2-2; no clear D. This CDR3 region has 14 residues. Trimming stripped 1 base from V and 5 bases from J, with 8 bases between. CDR1 and CDR2 from the germline V gene are MGHRA and YSYEKL. CDR3 nucleotides: TGCGCCAGCAGCCAAGTTCCTGATACCGGGGAGCTGTTTTTT. Translated: CASSQVPDTGELFF.

The chain couples TRBV12-3 or TRBV12-4 to TRBJ1-1; D is perhaps TRBD1 (5 bases). The CDR3 has 15 amino acids. V lost 3 bases and J 0 bases, leaving 11 bases between the germline ends. The CDR3 bases are TGTGCCAGCAGTTTGAGGGAGGGGTTGAACACTGAAGCTTTCTTT. Its protein product is CASSLREGLNTEAFF.